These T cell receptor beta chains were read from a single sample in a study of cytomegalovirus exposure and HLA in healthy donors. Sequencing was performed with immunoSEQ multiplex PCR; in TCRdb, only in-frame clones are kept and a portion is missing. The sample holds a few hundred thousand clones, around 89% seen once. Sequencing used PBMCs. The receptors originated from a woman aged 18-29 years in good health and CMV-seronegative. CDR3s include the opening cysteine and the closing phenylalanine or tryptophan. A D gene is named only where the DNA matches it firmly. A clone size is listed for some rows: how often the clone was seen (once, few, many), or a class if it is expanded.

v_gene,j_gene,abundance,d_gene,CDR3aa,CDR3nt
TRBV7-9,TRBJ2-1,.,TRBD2,CASSLGRNSGGYNEQFF,TGTGCCAGCAGCTTAGGAAGGAATAGCGGGGGGTACAATGAGCAGTTCTTC
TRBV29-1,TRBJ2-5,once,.,CSVDVGALETQYF,TGCAGCGTTGATGTAGGAGCACTAGAGACCCAGTACTTC
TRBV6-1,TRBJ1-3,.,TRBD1,CASSGGQGGNTIYF,TGTGCCAGCAGCGGAGGACAGGGTGGAAACACCATATATTTT
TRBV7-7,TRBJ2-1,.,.,CASSLAGASNEQFF,TGTGCCAGCAGCTTAGCGGGAGCGTCAAATGAGCAGTTCTTC
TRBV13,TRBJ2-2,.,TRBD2,CASSSVTSGGSGELFF,TGTGCCAGCAGCTCGGTCACTAGCGGGGGCTCGGGGGAGCTGTTTTTT
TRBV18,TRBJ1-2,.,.,CASSPRDSRYGYTF,TGTGCCAGCTCACCAAGGGACTCGCGCTATGGCTACACCTTC
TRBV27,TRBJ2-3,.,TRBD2,CASSSRGLAGLTDTQYF,TGTGCCAGCAGTTCCCGTGGACTAGCGGGGTTGACAGATACGCAGTATTTT
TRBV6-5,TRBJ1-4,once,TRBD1,CASSFRTGKSEKLFF,TGTGCCAGCAGTTTTCGGACAGGGAAGAGTGAAAAACTGTTTTTT
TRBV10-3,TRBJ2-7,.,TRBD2,CAISPTIILTSGGTYEQYF,TGTGCCATCAGTCCGACTATTATCCTGACTAGCGGGGGAACCTACGAGCAGTACTTC
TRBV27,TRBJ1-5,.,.,CASSSRVGQPQHF,TGTGCCAGCAGTTCCAGGGTGGGGCAGCCCCAGCATTTT
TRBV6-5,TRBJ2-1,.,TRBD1,CASRPDRGIHNEQFF,TGTGCCAGCAGACCCGACAGGGGTATCCACAATGAGCAGTTCTTC
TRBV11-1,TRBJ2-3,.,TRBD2,CASSLVAGLRTDTQYF,TGTGCCAGCAGCTTAGTAGCGGGACTTCGCACAGATACGCAGTATTTT
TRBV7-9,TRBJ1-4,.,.,CASSLARTTEKLFF,TGTGCCAGCAGCTTAGCCAGGACAACTGAAAAACTGTTTTTT
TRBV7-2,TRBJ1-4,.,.,CASSFISNEKLFF,TGTGCCAGCAGCTTTATCAGTAATGAAAAACTGTTTTTT
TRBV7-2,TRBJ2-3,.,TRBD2,CASSWTSGRSDTQYF,TGTGCCAGCAGCTGGACTAGCGGGAGATCAGATACGCAGTATTTT
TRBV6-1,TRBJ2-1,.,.,CASSESTTVWNEQFF,TGTGCCAGCAGTGAATCGACGACAGTGTGGAATGAGCAGTTCTTC
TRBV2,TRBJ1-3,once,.,CASSENSSGNTIYF,TGTGCCAGCAGTGAAAACTCCTCTGGAAACACCATATATTTT
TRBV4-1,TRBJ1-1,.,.,CASSHASTLNTEAFF,TGCGCCAGCAGCCACGCGTCGACACTGAACACTGAAGCTTTCTTT
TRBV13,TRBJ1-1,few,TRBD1,CASRRGDRNTEAFF,TGTGCCAGCAGGAGAGGGGACAGGAACACTGAAGCTTTCTTT
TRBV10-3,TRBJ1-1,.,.,CAISGPLFQGWGREAFF,TGTGCCATCAGTGGCCCTCTCTTCCAGGGATGGGGCCGTGAAGCTTTCTTT
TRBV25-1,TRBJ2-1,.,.,CASSEPSGTSLDEQFF,TGTGCCAGCAGTGAGCCCTCGGGGACTTCCCTCGATGAGCAGTTCTTC
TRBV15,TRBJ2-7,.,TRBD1,CATSVQGQIPVYEQYF,TGTGCCACCAGCGTACAGGGACAGATCCCCGTCTACGAGCAGTACTTC
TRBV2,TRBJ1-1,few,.,CASTRQTRGTEAFF,TGTGCCAGCACGAGGCAGACCCGGGGAACTGAAGCTTTCTTT
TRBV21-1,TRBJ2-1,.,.,CASSNGSADSYNEQFF,TGTGCCAGCAGCAATGGTAGCGCAGACTCCTACAATGAGCAGTTCTTC
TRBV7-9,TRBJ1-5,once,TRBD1,CATTGDSNQPQHF,TGTGCCACGACAGGGGATAGCAATCAGCCCCAGCATTTT
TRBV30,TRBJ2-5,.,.,CAWSVSVETQYF,TGTGCCTGGAGTGTTAGCGTTGAGACCCAGTACTTC
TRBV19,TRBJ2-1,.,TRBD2,CASSWSAGHNEQFF,TGTGCCAGTAGCTGGTCAGCGGGGCACAATGAGCAGTTCTTC
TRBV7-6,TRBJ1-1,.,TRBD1,CASSRHRQGTLAFF,TGTGCCAGCAGCCGTCATAGACAGGGCACCCTGGCTTTCTTT
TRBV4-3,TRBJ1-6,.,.,CASSRDGSLVSPLHF,TGCGCCAGCAGCCGAGACGGTTCTTTAGTCTCACCCCTCCACTTT
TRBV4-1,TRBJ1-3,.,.,CASSQERGNTIYF,TGCGCCAGCAGCCAAGAGAGAGGAAACACCATATATTTT
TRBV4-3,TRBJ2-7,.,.,CASSQRLAYEQYF,TGCGCCAGCAGCCAGCGACTTGCCTACGAGCAGTACTTC
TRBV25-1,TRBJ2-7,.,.,CASSPGQLETYEQYF,TGTGCCAGCAGTCCCGGACAGCTGGAGACCTACGAGCAGTACTTC
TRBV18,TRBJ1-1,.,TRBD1,CASSPPLRDRGLVNTEAFF,TGTGCCAGCTCACCACCGCTCCGGGACAGGGGCCTGGTGAACACTGAAGCTTTCTTT
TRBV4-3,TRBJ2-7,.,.,CASSQVVGVSYEQYF,TGCGCCAGCAGCCAAGTAGTCGGGGTCTCCTACGAGCAGTACTTC
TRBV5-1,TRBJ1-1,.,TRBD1,CASSPDRGDKAFF,TGCGCCAGCAGCCCCGACAGGGGGGATAAAGCTTTCTTT
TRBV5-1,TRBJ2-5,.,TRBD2,CASRPRVAGDVQYF,TGCGCCAGCCGCCCCAGGGTAGCGGGAGATGTCCAGTACTTC
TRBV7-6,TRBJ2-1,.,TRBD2,CASSLGLAKVNEQFF,TGTGCCAGCAGCTTAGGACTAGCGAAGGTCAATGAGCAGTTCTTC
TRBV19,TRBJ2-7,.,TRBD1,CASSIWPQGAGEQYF,TGTGCCAGTAGTATATGGCCCCAGGGGGCTGGTGAGCAGTACTTC
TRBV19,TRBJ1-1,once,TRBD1,CASSLGQGGFTEAFF,TGTGCCAGTAGTCTCGGACAGGGGGGTTTCACTGAAGCTTTCTTT
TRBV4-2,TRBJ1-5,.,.,CASSQVMAGDQPQHF,TGTGCCAGCAGCCAAGTAATGGCAGGGGATCAGCCCCAGCATTTT
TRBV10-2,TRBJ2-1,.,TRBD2,CASSHSGGAGWEQFF,TGCGCCAGCAGCCATAGCGGGGGGGCCGGATGGGAGCAGTTCTTC
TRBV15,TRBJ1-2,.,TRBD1,CATSNLQGASGGLRGYTF,TGTGCCACCAGCAACCTACAGGGGGCAAGTGGAGGGTTACGTGGCTACACCTTC
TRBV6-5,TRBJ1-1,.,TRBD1,CASSYRRGQGKTEAFF,TGTGCCAGCAGTTACCGAAGAGGACAGGGAAAAACTGAAGCTTTCTTT